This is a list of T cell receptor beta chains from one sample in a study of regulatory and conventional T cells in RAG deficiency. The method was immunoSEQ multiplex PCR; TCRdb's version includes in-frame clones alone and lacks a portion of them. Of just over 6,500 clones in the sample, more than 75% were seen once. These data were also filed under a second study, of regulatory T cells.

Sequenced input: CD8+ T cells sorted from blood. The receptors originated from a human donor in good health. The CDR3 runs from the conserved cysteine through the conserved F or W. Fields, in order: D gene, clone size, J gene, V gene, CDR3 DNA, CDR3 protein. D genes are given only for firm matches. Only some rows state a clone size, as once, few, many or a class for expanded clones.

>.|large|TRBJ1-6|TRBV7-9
TGTGCCAGCAGTTCAGTGGGGGGCAGCTCCTATAATTCACCCCTCCACTTT
CASSSVGGSSYNSPLHF
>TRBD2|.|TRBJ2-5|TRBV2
TGTGCCAGCAGTGCCACCTTAGGCGGGGGGGTTTTAGAGACCCAGTACTTC
CASSATLGGGVLETQYF
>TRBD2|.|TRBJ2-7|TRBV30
TGTGCCTGGAGTGGGGTTAGCGGGGCAACCTACGAGCAGTACTTC
CAWSGVSGATYEQYF
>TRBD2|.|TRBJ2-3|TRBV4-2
TGTGCCAGCAGCCAAGATAGCGGGGGGCCAGATACGCAGTATTTT
CASSQDSGGPDTQYF
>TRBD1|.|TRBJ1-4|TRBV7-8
TGTGCCAGCAGCGGCACAGGGGGGTCTAATGAAAAACTGTTTTTT
CASSGTGGSNEKLFF
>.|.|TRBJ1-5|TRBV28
TGTGCCAGCAGTTTATCGCCCTACGACAGATATCAGCCCCAGCATTTT
CASSLSPYDRYQPQHF
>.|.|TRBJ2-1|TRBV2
TGTGCCAGCAGTGAAAGGCTTTTGGATGAGCAGTTCTTC
CASSERLLDEQFF
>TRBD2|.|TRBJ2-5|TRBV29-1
TGCAGCGTTGTCACTAGCGGGTGGGAGACCCAGTACTTC
CSVVTSGWETQYF
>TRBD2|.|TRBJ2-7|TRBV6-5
TGTGCCAGCAGTTCAGCGCGGGGGGCACTCTACGAGCAGTACTTC
CASSSARGALYEQYF
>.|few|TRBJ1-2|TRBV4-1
TGCGCCAGCAGCCAAGATCCGGATGGCTACACCTTC
CASSQDPDGYTF
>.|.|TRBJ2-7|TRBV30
TGTGCCTGGTCGGTGGCCGCACACTCCTACGAGCAGTACTTC
CAWSVAAHSYEQYF
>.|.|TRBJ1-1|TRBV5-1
TGCGCCAGCAGCTTGAGGGCAACAGGGAGCATGAACACTGAAGCTTTCTTT
CASSLRATGSMNTEAFF
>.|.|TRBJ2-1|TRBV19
TGTGCCAGTAGTATTGAGGGACTCCACAATGAGCAGTTCTTC
CASSIEGLHNEQFF
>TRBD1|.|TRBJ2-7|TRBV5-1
TGCGCCAGCAGCTTGAGCACAGGGGAAGCCTACGAGCAGTACTTC
CASSLSTGEAYEQYF
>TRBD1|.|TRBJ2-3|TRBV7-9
TGTGCCAGCAGCTGGACAGGGGGCGCAGATACGCAGTATTTT
CASSWTGGADTQYF
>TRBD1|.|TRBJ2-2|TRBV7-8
TGTGCCAGCAGCTTACGATCGGGACAGGGAGTCTCCGGGGAGCTGTTTTTT
CASSLRSGQGVSGELFF
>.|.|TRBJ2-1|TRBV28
TGTGCCAGCAGACGGGGATACAATGAGCAGTTCTTC
CASRRGYNEQFF
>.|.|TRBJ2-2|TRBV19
TGTGCCGTGGGGGTGGCAGGGTCCACCGGGGAGCTGTTTTTT
CAVGVAGSTGELFF
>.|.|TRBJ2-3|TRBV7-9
TGTGCCAGCAGCTGGGCAGTTAGTACAGATACGCAGTATTTT
CASSWAVSTDTQYF
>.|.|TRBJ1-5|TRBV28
TGTGCCAGCAGTTTGGCTACTGGGAGGGGCGCGAATCAGCCCCAGCATTTT
CASSLATGRGANQPQHF
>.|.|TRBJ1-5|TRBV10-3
TGTGCCATCAGTGGGGATAGCAATCAGCCCCAGCATTTT
CAISGDSNQPQHF
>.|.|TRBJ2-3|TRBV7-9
TGTGCCAGCAGCTCCAGGGGAACAGATACGCAGTATTTT
CASSSRGTDTQYF
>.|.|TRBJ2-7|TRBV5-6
TGTGCCAGCAGCTTGGCCGCTAACGGGGTTAGCGAGCAGTACTTC
CASSLAANGVSEQYF
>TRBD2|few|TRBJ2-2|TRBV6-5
TGTGCCAGCAGTTACTCGGCGGGGGGGCGATCCGGGGAGCTGTTTTTT
CASSYSAGGRSGELFF
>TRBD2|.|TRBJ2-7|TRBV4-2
TGTGCCAGCAGCCCTTTAGCGGGGGGGACCCACGAGCAGTACTTC
CASSPLAGGTHEQYF
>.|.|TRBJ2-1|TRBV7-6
TGTGCCAGCAGCTTAGAATCGGGGGACCTCAATGAGCAGTTCTTC
CASSLESGDLNEQFF
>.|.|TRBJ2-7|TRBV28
TGTGCCAGCAGTTTTCGGGGGGCTGCCTACGAGCAGTACTTC
CASSFRGAAYEQYF
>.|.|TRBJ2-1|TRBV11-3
TGTGCCAGCAGCTTCGATGGGACCCCCAATGAGCAGTTCTTC
CASSFDGTPNEQFF
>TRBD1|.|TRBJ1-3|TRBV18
TGTGCCAGCTCACCACCGAATTTCCGGGACAGAGCCGGAAACACCATATATTTT
CASSPPNFRDRAGNTIYF
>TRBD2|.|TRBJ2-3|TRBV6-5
TGTGCCAGCAGTCCCCTTGCGGGGGGGCCGGATACGCAGTATTTT
CASSPLAGGPDTQYF
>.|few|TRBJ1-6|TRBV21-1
TGTGCCAGCAGGACGACAGGGCGAGAGAATTCACCCCTCCACTTT
CASRTTGRENSPLHF
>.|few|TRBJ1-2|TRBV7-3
TGTGCCAGCAGCTTTGATGGTTCGGGGGCCTACACCTTC
CASSFDGSGAYTF
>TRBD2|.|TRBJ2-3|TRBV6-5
TGTGCCAGCAGTTACTCCGCTAGCGGGGCAGATACGCAGTATTTT
CASSYSASGADTQYF
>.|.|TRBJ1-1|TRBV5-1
TGCGCCAGCAGCTTGGAGGGCGAGTACACTGAAGCTTTCTTT
CASSLEGEYTEAFF
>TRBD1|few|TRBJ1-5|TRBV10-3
TGTGCCATCTCGACAGGGGGCAATCAGCCCCAGCATTTT
CAISTGGNQPQHF
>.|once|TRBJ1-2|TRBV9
TGTGCCAGCAGCGGACGATCCGGGTGGCAGAGATATGGCTACACCTTC
CASSGRSGWQRYGYTF
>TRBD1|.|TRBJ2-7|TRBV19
TGTGCCAGTAGTATTGACAGGGGAAAGTTGGAGCAGTACTTC
CASSIDRGKLEQYF
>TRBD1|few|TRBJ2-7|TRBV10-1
TGCGCCAGCAGTGAAGCGACAGGGGACTACGAGCAGTACTTC
CASSEATGDYEQYF
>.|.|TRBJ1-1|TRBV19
TGTGCCAGTAGTATTGCCAGGAACACTGAAGCTTTCTTT
CASSIARNTEAFF
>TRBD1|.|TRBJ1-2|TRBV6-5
TGTGCCAGCAGTTACGGGGACAGGGGAGGGTATGGCTACACCTTC
CASSYGDRGGYGYTF
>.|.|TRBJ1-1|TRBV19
TGTGCCAGTAGTGCGGGTGGGACTGAAGCTTTCTTT
CASSAGGTEAFF
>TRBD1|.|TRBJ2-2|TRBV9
TGTGCCAGCAGCGTAGGGACAGGGGGGTCTGCGAACACCGGGGAGCTGTTTTTT
CASSVGTGGSANTGELFF
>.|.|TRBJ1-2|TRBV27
.
CASSILGRGGYTF
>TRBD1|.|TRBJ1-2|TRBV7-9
TGTGCCAGTTTTCAGGGGGCGAGTCATCTTGACTATGGCTACACCTTC
CASFQGASHLDYGYTF
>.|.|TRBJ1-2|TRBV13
TGTGCCAGCAGCTTTTTCTCCGGGACCCGCTCGGGTGGGTTGCGGGGCTACACCTTC
CASSFFSGTRSGGLRGYTF
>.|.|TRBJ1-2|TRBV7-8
TGTGCCAGCAGCCCAGGACAGCACTACACCTTC
CASSPGQHYTF
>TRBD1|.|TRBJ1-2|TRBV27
TGTGCCAGCAGTTTGAAGGGACAGTCCTATGGCTACACCTTC
CASSLKGQSYGYTF
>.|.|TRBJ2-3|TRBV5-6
TGTGCCAGCAGCTTTGGGACCGCTAGCACAGATACGCAGTATTTT
CASSFGTASTDTQYF
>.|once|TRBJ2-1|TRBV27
TGTGCCAGCAGTGAAACGACAGGTTATCGTGAGCAGTTCTTC
CASSETTGYREQFF
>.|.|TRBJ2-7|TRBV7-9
TGTGCCAGCAGCAATCCGGGTCCTGAGGGCGAGCAGTACTTC
CASSNPGPEGEQYF
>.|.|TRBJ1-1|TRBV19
TGTGCCAGTAGTTCGAGGACGTTGGAGACTGAAGCTTTCTTT
CASSSRTLETEAFF
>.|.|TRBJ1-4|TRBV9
TGTGCCAGCAGCGTCTTCAGCGGGGGTAATGAAAAACTGTTTTTT
CASSVFSGGNEKLFF
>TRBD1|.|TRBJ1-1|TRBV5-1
TGCGCCAGCAGCTCGGTACAGGGGATGAACACTGAAGCTTTCTTT
CASSSVQGMNTEAFF